This T cell receptor (beta chain) was obtained from a study of cytomegalovirus exposure and HLA in healthy donors. The germline V and J ends were trimmed by 0 bases and 9 bases, with 9 bases remaining between them. Germline lookup yields CDR1 LGHNA and CDR2 YSLEER. The CDR3 is made up of 13 amino acids. Concerning this clone: Its specificity is not known.

General observations from the study: In a later analysis, across HLA loci, associated TCR counts were highest for DRB1, lowest for HLA-C. Listed as cytomegalovirus-associated were over 150 TCR beta chains.

It was with 60 Vbeta and 13 Jbeta primers that the PCR ran. Per the study methods: Unique TCR beta chains numbered 80 million to 95 million in a later analysis, with roughly 10 million shared. Sequenced by immunoSEQ multiplex PCR; TCRdb stores in-frame clones only, minus some. D and trimming come from the DNA, and the V and J calls and clone size come from that table. The sample includes about 120,000 clones, about four fifths of them seen just once. The TCR sequence derives from a male donor in good health and CMV-seropositive. The V and J genes are TRBV4-3 and TRBJ1-5, with unresolved D. Sequenced input: PBMCs. This CDR3 reads CASSQDGGRPQHF. In DNA form, the CDR3 reads TGCGCCAGCAGCCAAGATGGAGGGAGGCCCCAGCATTTT.